The sequence of this T cell receptor (beta chain) was determined in a study of OX40 agonist ivuxolimab in advanced cancers. Germline CDR1 SEHNR, CDR2 FQNEAQ (reference sequence). V lost 5 bases to trimming and J lost 4 bases, with 12 bases between them. The CDR3 contains 14 residues. Libraries were prepared by immunoSEQ multiplex PCR; TCRdb keeps only in-frame clonotypes and omits some of them. The repertoire includes about 48,000 clones, roughly 91% of them detected once, and around 6.7% sits in the top ten. The gene calls are TRBV7-9 and TRBJ1-5; D might be TRBD1 (5 bases). This clonotype originated in an adult with an advanced solid tumor such as melanoma, head and neck, liver or kidney cancer. Source: CD4+ or CD8+ T cells sorted from blood, taken in a trial of the OX40 agonist ivuxolimab. The CDR3 loop reads CASSPPGDNQPQHF. The CDR3 DNA reads TGTGCCAGCAGCCCCCCGGGGGATAATCAGCCCCAGCATTTT.